This is a list of T cell receptor beta chains from one sample in a study of T-cell reconstitution after alpha-beta-depleted transplantation in children. MiXCR was run by TCRdb on the PCR reads, yielding one entry per CDR3 protein. The sample contains 550,000 to 800,000 distinct CDR3 sequences, around 13% of which appear only once. The starting material was PBMCs, obtained before TCRalphabeta/CD19-depleted stem cell transplant. These receptors came from a girl between 2 and 10 years old with congenital amegakaryocytic thrombocytopenia, due to receive a stem cell transplant. CDR3s include the opening cysteine and the closing phenylalanine or tryptophan. The D gene is left open where the match is weak. The size field is filled for only some rows; it gives once, few, many or a size class.

d_gene	v_gene	j_gene	abundance	CDR3nt	CDR3aa
.	TRBV12-3/TRBV12-4	TRBJ2-5	many	TGTGCCAGCAGGGATAAACAAGAGACCCAGTACTTC	CASRDKQETQYF
.	TRBV29-1	TRBJ2-1	many	TGCAGCGTTGTTTCGAGGGGGAGGTACAATGAGCAGTTCTTC	CSVVSRGRYNEQFF
.	TRBV21-1	TRBJ2-7	many	TGTGCCAGCAGCAAAGCGCGGGACAGGGGGACCTACGAGCAGTACTTC	CASSKARDRGTYEQYF
.	TRBV24-1	TRBJ2-2	.	TGTGCCACCAGTGATCCAACAGACACCGGGGAGCTGTTTTTT	CATSDPTDTGELFF
.	TRBV20-1	TRBJ2-1	many	TGCAGTGCTAGTTTGGGGCCAGGGGTCAATGAGCAGTTCTTC	CSASLGPGVNEQFF
.	TRBV7-2	TRBJ1-6	.	TGTGCCAGCAGCTCACAGGGTCCTAGGAATTCACCCCTCCACTTT	CASSSQGPRNSPLHF
.	TRBV20-1	TRBJ1-2	many	TGCAGTGCCCCTCCGGACACCAACTATGGCTACACCTTC	CSAPPDTNYGYTF
.	TRBV30	TRBJ2-1	few	TGTGCCTGGAGCTTCGGACTACGGCGGGGAAGTAATGAGCAGTTCTTC	CAWSFGLRRGSNEQFF
TRBD2	TRBV7-2	TRBJ2-3	many	TGTGCCAGCAGGACTAGAGCGGGAGGGCCTGAGGCAGATACGCAGTATTTT	CASRTRAGGPEADTQYF
TRBD2	TRBV27	TRBJ2-5	.	TGTGCCAGCAGTTTAGTAGCGGGAGCCCTAGAGACCCAGTACTTC	CASSLVAGALETQYF
TRBD2	TRBV20-1	TRBJ2-1	many	TGCAGTGCCGCACTAGCGGACGGAGGCTGGAATGAGCAGTTCTTC	CSAALADGGWNEQFF
TRBD2	TRBV7-8	TRBJ2-7	many	TGTGCCAGCAGCTCCCCTACAGCGGGAGCAAGGGAGCAGTACTTC	CASSSPTAGAREQYF
.	TRBV7-9	TRBJ2-1	few	TGTGCCAGCAGCTTAATTGGTGAGGAAAAGTTCTTC	CASSLIGEEKFF
.	TRBV7-2	TRBJ2-1	many	TGTGCCAGCAGCCCCCGGGCTTACAATGAGCAGTTCTTC	CASSPRAYNEQFF